What follows is one TCR beta chain and its context. Its antigen is not identified. V lost 5 bases and J lost 0, with 16 bases in between. The germline CDR1 and CDR2 sequences are MNHEY and SVGEGT. This CDR3 has 16 amino acids. This table comes from immunoSEQ multiplex PCR, and its TCRdb copy is limited to in-frame clones, with some not included. This sample has 120,000 or so clones, with around 86% found just once. This entry comes from a study of T cell responses to AZD1222 COVID-19 vaccine. Overall study context: Recipients boosted at about 4 weeks or about 12 weeks are pooled.

General study findings and limits: Nearly half of unique spike-specific TCRs reportedly avoided B.1.351 and B.1.1.7 mutated regions. Among the donors, most were white British and more were female, and clonal diversity was possibly underestimated.

The sequence was collected from an adult in good health. The V call is TRBV6-2 or TRBV6-3, the J call TRBJ1-1; D gene ambiguous. The sequencing used peripheral blood, collected on day 0 of AZD1222 vaccination. CDR3 DNA sequence: TGTGCCAGCAGTCCCCCCCGGCTAGGTATGAACACTGAAGCTTTCTTT. It codes for CASSPPRLGMNTEAFF.